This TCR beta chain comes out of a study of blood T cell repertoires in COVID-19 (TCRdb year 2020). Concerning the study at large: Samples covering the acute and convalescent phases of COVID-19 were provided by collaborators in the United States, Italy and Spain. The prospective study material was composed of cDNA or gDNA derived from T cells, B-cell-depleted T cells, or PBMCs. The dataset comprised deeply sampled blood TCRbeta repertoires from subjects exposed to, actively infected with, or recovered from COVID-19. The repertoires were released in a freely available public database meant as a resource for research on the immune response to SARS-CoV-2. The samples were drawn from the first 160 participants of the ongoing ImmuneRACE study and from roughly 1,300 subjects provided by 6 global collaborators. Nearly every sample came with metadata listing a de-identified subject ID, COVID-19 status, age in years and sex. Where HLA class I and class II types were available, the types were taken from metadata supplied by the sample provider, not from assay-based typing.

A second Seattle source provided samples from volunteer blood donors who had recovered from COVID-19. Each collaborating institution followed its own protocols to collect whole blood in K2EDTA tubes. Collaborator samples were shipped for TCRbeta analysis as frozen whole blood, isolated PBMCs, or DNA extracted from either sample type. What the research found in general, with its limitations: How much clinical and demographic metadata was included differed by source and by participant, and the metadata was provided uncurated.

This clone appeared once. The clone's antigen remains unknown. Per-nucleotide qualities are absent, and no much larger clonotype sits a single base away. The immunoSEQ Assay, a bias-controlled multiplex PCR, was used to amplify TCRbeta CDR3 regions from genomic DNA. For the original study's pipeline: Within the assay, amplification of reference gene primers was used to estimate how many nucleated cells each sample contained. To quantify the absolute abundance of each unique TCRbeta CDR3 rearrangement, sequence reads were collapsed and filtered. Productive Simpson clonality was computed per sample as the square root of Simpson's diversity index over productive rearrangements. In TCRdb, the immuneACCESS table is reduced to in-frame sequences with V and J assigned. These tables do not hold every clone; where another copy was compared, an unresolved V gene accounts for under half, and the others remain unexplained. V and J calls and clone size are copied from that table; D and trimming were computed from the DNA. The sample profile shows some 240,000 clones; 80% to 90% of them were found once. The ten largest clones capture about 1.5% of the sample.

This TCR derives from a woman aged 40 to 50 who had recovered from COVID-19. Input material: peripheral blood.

The CDR3 region reads CASRTGANYGYTF. The bases read TGCGCCAGCCGTACAGGGGCCAACTATGGCTACACCTTC. The chain employs TRBV5-1 and TRBJ1-2, and TRBD1 aligns with 7 junction nucleotides. Trimming removed 7 bases from V and 2 bases from J; the gene matches leave 5 bases unexplained. The germline V gene yields SGHRS for CDR1 and YFSETQ for CDR2. The CDR3 sequence holds 13 residues, the cysteine and phenylalanine included. The DNA shown is the 39-base CDR3, in frame from base 1.